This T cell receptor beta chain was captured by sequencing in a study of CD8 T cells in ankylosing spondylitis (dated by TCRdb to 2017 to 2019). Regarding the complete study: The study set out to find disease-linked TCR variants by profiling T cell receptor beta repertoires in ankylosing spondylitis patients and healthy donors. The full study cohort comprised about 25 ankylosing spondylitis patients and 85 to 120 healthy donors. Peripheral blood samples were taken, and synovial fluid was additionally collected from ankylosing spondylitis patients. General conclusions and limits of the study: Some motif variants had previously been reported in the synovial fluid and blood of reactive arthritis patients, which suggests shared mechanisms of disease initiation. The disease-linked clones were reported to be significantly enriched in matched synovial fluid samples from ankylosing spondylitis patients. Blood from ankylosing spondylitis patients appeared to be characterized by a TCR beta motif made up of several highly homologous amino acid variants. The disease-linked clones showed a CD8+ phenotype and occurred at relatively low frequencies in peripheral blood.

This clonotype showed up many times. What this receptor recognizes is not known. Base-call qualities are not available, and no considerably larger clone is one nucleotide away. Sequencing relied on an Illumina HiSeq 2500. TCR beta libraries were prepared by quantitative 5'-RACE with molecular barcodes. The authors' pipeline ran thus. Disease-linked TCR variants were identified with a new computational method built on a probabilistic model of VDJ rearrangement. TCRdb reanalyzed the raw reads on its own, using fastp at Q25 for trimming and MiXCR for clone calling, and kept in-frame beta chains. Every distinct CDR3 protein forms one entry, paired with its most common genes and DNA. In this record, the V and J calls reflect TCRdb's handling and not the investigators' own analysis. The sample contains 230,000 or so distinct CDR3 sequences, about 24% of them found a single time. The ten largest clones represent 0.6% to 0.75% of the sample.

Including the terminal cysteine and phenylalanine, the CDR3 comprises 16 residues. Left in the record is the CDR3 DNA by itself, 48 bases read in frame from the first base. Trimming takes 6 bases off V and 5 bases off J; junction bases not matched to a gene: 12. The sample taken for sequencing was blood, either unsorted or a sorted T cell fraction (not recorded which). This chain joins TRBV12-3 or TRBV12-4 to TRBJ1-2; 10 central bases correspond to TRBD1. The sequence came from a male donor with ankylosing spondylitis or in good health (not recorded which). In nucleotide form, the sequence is TGTGCCAGCAGCTCACAATCGACAGGGGGCGGGTATGGCTACACCTTC. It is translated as CASSSQSTGGGYGYTF.